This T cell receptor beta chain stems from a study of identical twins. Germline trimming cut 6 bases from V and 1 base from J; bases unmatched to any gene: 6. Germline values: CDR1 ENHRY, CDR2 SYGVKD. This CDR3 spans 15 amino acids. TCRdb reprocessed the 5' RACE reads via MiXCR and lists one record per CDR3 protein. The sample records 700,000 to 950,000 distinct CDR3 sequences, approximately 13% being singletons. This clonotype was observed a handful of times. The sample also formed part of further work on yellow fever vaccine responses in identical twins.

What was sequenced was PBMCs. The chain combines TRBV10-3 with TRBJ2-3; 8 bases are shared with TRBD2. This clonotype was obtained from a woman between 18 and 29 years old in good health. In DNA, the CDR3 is TGTGCCATCAGCCAAGCGGGGGCTGGCACAGATACGCAGTATTTT. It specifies CAISQAGAGTDTQYF.